This entry lists 13 T cell receptor beta chains sequenced from one sample in a study of T-cell reconstitution after alpha-beta-depleted transplantation in children. TCRbeta library preparation incorporated unique molecular identifiers. TCRdb passed the PCR reads through MiXCR, listing each CDR3 protein once. Here the sample spans about 540,000 distinct CDR3 sequences, about 18% being singletons. The sequences come from PBMCs from the stem cell graft donor, collected from the stem cell graft. All receptors derive from a human donor who donated a stem cell graft to a child with acute lymphoblastic leukemia.

The chain uses TRBV20-1 and TRBJ2-7; D is possibly TRBD1 or TRBD2 (5 bases each). The V and J ends lost 5 bases and 2 bases respectively, with 13 bases between them. This CDR3 spans 13 amino acids. From germline, CDR1 is DFQATT and CDR2 SNEGSKA (reference sequence). The CDR3 spells CSAGPRDAYEQYF. In nucleotides, the CDR3 is TGCAGTGCTGGCCCCCGGGACGCCTACGAGCAGTACTTC.

As DNA, the CDR3 is TGCGCCAGCAGCTTGGAGGGAGCCACAGATACGCAGTATTTT. It codes for CASSLEGATDTQYF. V and J are TRBV5-1 and TRBJ2-3, with D maybe TRBD2 (5 bases). The germline V gene encodes CDR1 SGHRS and CDR2 YFSETQ. V dropped 0 bases and J dropped 2 bases, with 7 bases sitting between them. CDR3 length: 14 amino acids.

This chain links TRBV29-1 with TRBJ2-5; 8 bases align to TRBD2. Germline V lookup: CDR1 SQVTM, CDR2 ANQGSEA. This CDR3 is built from 12 residues. Losses at the gene ends were 5 bases for V and 7 bases for J; bases not matched to a gene: 6. The CDR3 spells CSVYGREATQYF. The CDR3 coding sequence is TGCAGCGTTTACGGGAGGGAAGCGACCCAGTACTTC.

In this sample, this clonotype turned up a few times. The CDR3 nucleotides read TGCAGCGTTGCGACCGCGGGAACTGGTGAGCAGTTCTTC. Its protein product is CSVATAGTGEQFF. V gene TRBV29-1 combines with J gene TRBJ2-1; a weak D match, TRBD2 (6 bases). The V gene's germline CDR1 is SQVTM and CDR2 ANQGSEA. The CDR3 consists of 13 residues. V dropped 4 bases and J dropped 9 bases, with 16 bases sitting between them.

A few counts support this clonotype. The genes are TRBV30 and TRBJ1-1, with D perhaps TRBD1 (5 bases). Germline loops: CDR1 GTSNPN, CDR2 SVGIG (reference sequence). Trimming took off 4 bases at V and 4 bases at J, with 10 bases between the two ends. This CDR3 comprises 12 residues. The CDR3 loop is CAWTGTSTEAFF. CDR3 coding DNA: TGTGCCTGGACTGGGACGTCCACTGAAGCTTTCTTT. Together with reference TRBV30 and TRBJ1-1, the CDR3 gives the full variable domain: SQTIHQWPATLVQPVGSPLSLECTVEGTSNPNLYWYRQAAGRGLQLLFYSVGIGQISSEVPQNLSASRPQDRQFILSSKKLLLSDSGFYLCAWTGTSTEAFFGQGTRLTVV.

This chain uses TRBV12-3 or TRBV12-4 with TRBJ1-5; no definite D call. The CDR3 has 14 amino acids. The V end was cut by 2 bases, the J end by 8 bases, with 13 bases between. The CDR3: CASSLRGIPEPQHF. The CDR3 DNA reads TGTGCCAGCAGTTTACGTGGGATTCCGGAGCCCCAGCATTTT.

V usage is TRBV11-2 and J usage is TRBJ1-6, with 7 bases aligning to TRBD1. V lost 4 bases to trimming and J lost 9 bases; unmatched junction nucleotides: 9. The V gene's germline CDR1 is SGHAT and CDR2 FQNNGV. The CDR3 sequence is 15 residues long. The CDR3: CASSSQGGVRSPLHF. The CDR3 DNA reads TGTGCCAGCAGCTCCCAGGGGGGTGTTCGTTCACCCCTCCACTTT.

The chain combines TRBV18 with TRBJ2-7; D tentatively reads TRBD1 or TRBD2 (5 bases each). This CDR3 contains 14 residues. Germline V gene lookup returns CDR1 KGHSH and CDR2 LQKENI. V lost 3 bases, J lost 2 bases, and 11 bases lay in between. The CDR3 sequence is CASSPQGRTYEQYF. CDR3 nucleotide sequence: TGTGCCAGCTCACCCCAGGGACGGACCTACGAGCAGTACTTC.

There are many counts of this clonotype. The chain couples TRBV5-1 to TRBJ2-2; possible D gene TRBD2, 6 bases. Trimming took 6 bases from V and 7 from J, leaving 16 bases between them. This CDR3 comprises 14 residues. The V gene's germline CDR1 is SGHRS and CDR2 YFSETQ. In DNA form, the CDR3 reads TGCGCCAGCATTGTTCGGCCCGGGGGCGGGGAGCTGTTTTTT. It is translated as CASIVRPGGGELFF.

This chain uses TRBV5-1 with TRBJ2-2; 7 positions match TRBD2. This CDR3 spans 16 amino acids. CDR1 is SGHRS, CDR2 YFSETQ, per germline. The junction had 6 bases not matched to a gene; V was cut back by 2 bases and J by 2 bases. The CDR3 sequence: CASSLTLAVNTGELFF. CDR3 DNA sequence: TGCGCCAGCAGCTTAACCCTAGCGGTTAACACCGGGGAGCTGTTTTTT.

The gene calls are TRBV12-3 or TRBV12-4 and TRBJ2-3; D not certain. This CDR3 is 12 amino acids long. V was pared by 7 bases and J by 9 bases, with 14 bases between. The CDR3: CASTESIRTQYF. The CDR3 coding sequence is TGTGCCAGCACCGAAAGTATCCGCACGCAGTATTTT.

This clonotype has only a few counts. The chain couples TRBV6-5 to TRBJ2-3, with D possibly matching TRBD2 (5 bases). The CDR3 totals 16 residues. The ends were cut back, 2 bases at V and 6 bases at J, with 18 bases in the middle. The germline gives CDR1 MNHEY, CDR2 SVGAGI. This CDR3 is CASSYADSPRGDTQYF. The CDR3 DNA reads as TGTGCCAGCAGTTACGCCGACTCCCCACGCGGGGATACGCAGTATTTT.

This clonotype was seen only a few times. This sequence joins TRBV5-6 and TRBJ2-7, with a weak D call TRBD1 (6 bases). Germline V gene lookup returns CDR1 SGHDT and CDR2 YYEEEE. This CDR3 spans 14 amino acids. V lost 0 bases to trimming and J lost 5 bases, with 12 bases between them. The CDR3 protein is CASSLGGGTHEQYF. For the CDR3, the DNA is TGTGCCAGCAGCTTGGGTGGGGGCACCCACGAGCAGTACTTC.